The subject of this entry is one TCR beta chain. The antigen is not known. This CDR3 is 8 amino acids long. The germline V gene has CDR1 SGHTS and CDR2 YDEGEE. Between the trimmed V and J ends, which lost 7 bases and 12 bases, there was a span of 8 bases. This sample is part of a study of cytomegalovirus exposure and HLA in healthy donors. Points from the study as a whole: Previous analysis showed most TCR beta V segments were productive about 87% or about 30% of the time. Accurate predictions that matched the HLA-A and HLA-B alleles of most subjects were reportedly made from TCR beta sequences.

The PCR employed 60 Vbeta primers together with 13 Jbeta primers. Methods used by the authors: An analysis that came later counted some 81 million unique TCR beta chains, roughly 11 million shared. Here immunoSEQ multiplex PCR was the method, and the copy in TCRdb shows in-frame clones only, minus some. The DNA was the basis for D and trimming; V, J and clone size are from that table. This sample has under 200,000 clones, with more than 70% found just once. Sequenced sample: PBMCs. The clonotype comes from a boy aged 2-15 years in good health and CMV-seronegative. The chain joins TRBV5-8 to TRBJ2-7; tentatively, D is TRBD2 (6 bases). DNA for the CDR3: TGTGCCAGCCGGGAGACGTACTTC. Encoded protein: CASRETYF.